This TCR beta chain is drawn from a study of cytomegalovirus exposure and HLA in healthy donors. Notes on the study in general: A likely sequencing artifact accounted for one observed cluster of highly shared sequence variants. The study flagged approximately 180 TCR beta chains as cytomegalovirus-associated.

The PCR contained 60 Vbeta and 13 Jbeta primers. As originally analysed: Roughly 10 million shared chains were among some 80 million unique TCR beta chains counted in a later analysis. Sequenced by immunoSEQ multiplex PCR; TCRdb stores in-frame clones only, minus some. Clone size and the V and J calls come from that table; the DNA yielded D and trimming. This sample has 110,000 to 150,000 clones; 79% occur once, and the top ten carry more than 0.95%. To note about this clone: Its antigen is undetermined. Other DNA variants within this sample encode the same CDR3.

Donors had nominal health at sampling but likely had unrecorded immune exposures. The clonotype was recovered from a young man in good health and CMV-seronegative. Sequencing was performed on PBMCs.

The CDR3 coding sequence is TGCAGTGCATCAGGCACAGATACGCAGTATTTT. It translates to CSASGTDTQYF. V and J are TRBV20-1 and TRBJ2-3; D remains ambiguous. Looked up from germline, CDR1 is DFQATT and CDR2 is SNEGSKA (reference sequence). This CDR3 spans 11 amino acids. V lost 6 bases and J lost 1, with 5 bases in between.